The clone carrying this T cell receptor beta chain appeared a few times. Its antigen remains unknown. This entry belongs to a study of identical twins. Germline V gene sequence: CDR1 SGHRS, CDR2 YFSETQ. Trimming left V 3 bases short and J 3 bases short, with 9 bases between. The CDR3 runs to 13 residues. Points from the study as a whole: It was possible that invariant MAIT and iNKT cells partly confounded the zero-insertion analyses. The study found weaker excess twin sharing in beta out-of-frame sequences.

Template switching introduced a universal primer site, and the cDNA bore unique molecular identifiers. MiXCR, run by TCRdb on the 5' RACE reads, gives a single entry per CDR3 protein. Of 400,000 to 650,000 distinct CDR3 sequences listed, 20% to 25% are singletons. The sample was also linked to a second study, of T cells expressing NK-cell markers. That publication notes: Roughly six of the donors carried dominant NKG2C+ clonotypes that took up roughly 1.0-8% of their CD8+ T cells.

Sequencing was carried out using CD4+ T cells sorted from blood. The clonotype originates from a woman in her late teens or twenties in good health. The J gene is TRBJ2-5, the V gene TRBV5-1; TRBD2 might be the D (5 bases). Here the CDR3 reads CASSSSGKETQYF. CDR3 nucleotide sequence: TGCGCCAGCAGCTCTTCCGGGAAAGAGACCCAGTACTTC.